The 8 T cell receptor beta chains in this list originate from one sample, sequenced in a study of T cell repertoires in cytomegalovirus infection. MiXCR, applied by TCRdb to the reads, yields one record per CDR3 protein. The profile shows roughly 230,000 distinct CDR3 sequences, about 23% of them singletons. What was sequenced was CD8+ T cells from PBMCs. All receptors derive from a human donor in good health (CMV status not recorded). Some clones in this sample may be carry-over from other donors' samples.

The chain links TRBV5-6 to TRBJ2-1; D might be TRBD2 (7 bases). The CDR3 contains 16 residues. The V and J ends lost 6 bases and 5 bases respectively, with 21 bases between them. The germline gives CDR1 SGHDT, CDR2 YYEEEE. This CDR3 is CASTPVWGGANNEQFF. CDR3 nucleotides: TGTGCCAGCACCCCAGTTTGGGGGGGGGCGAACAATGAGCAGTTCTTC.

This clonotype was seen repeatedly, ten times or more. V is TRBV11-2 and J is TRBJ2-2, with TRBD1 matching 7 bases. Germline loops: CDR1 SGHAT, CDR2 FQNNGV. J was trimmed by 1 base and V by 10 bases; bases with no gene match: 6. The CDR3 contains 14 residues. This chain's CDR3 is CATKTGLNTGELFF. For the CDR3, the DNA is TGTGCCACCAAGACAGGGCTGAACACCGGGGAGCTGTTTTTT.

This chain connects TRBV15 to TRBJ2-1; D remains unclear. V was cut by 3 bases and J by 3 bases, with 6 bases left in between. The CDR3 is made up of 13 amino acids. In germline, CDR1 is LNHNV, CDR2 YYDKDF (reference sequence). The CDR3 region is CATSRAGYNEQFF. The CDR3 DNA follows: TGTGCCACCAGCAGGGCCGGCTACAATGAGCAGTTCTTC.

This clonotype was recorded many times. Without the conserved terminal phenylalanine or tryptophan, this CDR3 likely stems from a read error. The chain uses TRBV7-9 and TRBJ1-1, with D maybe TRBD1 (6 bases). The CDR3 runs 16 residues. With 5 bases removed from V and 2 bases from J, the gap between germline ends came to 18 bases. Germline CDR1 and CDR2: SEHNR and FQNEAQ (reference sequence). CDR3 sequence reads: CASSPAPGTTNTEAFL. The CDR3, as DNA: TGTGCCAGCAGCCCCGCCCCCGGGACAACCAACACTGAAGCTTTCCTT.

This clonotype was seen ten or more times. The chain links TRBV12-3 or TRBV12-4 to TRBJ1-2; TRBD1 might be the D (6 bases). CDR3 size: 16 residues. V was cut by 3 bases and J by 9 bases, with 23 bases left in between. CDR3 nucleotides: TGTGCCAGCAGTTTTGGAATGGGGCACAGGGCCCGGAGCTACACCTTC. Translation gives CASSFGMGHRARSYTF.

The chain is built from TRBV12-3 or TRBV12-4 and TRBJ1-1; D gene ambiguous. V lost 5 bases and J lost 6, with 13 bases in between. The CDR3 length is 13 residues. As DNA, the CDR3 is TGTGCCAGCAGTCCAGAGCCTTCCGCTGAAGCTTTCTTT. Its translation: CASSPEPSAEAFF.

The chain has TRBV28 and TRBJ2-3; maybe TRBD2 (5 bases). With 6 bases removed from V and 1 base from J, the gap between germline ends came to 11 bases. Germline V gene data show CDR1 as MDHEN and CDR2 as SYDVKM. The CDR3 length is 14 residues. As DNA, the CDR3 is TGTGCCAGCAGCCCCGGGATAGGCACAGATACGCAGTATTTT. This gives the protein CASSPGIGTDTQYF.

The sample holds a few counts of this clonotype. The CDR3, as DNA: TGTGCCAGCGGAATTTCGGGGGAAACTGAAGCTTTCTTT. This encodes CASGISGETEAFF. The chain employs TRBV7-9 and TRBJ1-1, with D perhaps TRBD1 (5 bases). CDR1 and CDR2 from the germline V gene are SEHNR and FQNEAQ (reference sequence). V shed 8 bases and J shed 5 bases, with 15 bases lying between them. The CDR3 length is 13 residues.